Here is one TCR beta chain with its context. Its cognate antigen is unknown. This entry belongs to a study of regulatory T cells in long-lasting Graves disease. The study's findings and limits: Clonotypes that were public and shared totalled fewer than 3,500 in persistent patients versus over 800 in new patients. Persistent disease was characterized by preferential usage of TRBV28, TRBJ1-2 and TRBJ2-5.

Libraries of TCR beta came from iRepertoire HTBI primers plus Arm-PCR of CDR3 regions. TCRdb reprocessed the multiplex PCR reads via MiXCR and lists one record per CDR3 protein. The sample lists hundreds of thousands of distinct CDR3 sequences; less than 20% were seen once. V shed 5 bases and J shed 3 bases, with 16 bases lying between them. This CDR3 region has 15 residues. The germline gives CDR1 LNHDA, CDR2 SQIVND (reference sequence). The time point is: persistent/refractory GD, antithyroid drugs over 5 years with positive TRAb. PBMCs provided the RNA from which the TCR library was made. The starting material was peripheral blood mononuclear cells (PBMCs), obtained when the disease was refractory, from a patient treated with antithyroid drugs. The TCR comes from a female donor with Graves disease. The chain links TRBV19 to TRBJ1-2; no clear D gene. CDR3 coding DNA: TGTGCCAGTAGTGTCCCGGGAGGGCCCTACTATGGCTACACCTTC. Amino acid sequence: CASSVPGGPYYGYTF.